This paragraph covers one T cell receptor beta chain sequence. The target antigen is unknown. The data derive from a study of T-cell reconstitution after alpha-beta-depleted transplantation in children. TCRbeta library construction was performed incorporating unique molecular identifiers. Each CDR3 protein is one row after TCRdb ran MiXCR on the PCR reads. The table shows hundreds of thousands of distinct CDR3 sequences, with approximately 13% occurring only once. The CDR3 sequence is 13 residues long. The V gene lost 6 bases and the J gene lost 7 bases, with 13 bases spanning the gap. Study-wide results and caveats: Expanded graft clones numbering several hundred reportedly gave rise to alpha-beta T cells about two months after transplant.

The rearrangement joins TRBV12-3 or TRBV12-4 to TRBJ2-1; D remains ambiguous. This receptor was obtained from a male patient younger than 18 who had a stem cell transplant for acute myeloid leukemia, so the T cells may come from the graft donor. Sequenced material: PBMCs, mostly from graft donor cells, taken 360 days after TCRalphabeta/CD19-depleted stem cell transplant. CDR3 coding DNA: TGTGCCAGCAGCCCAGCCTCGGCGAATGAGCAGTTCTTC. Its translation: CASSPASANEQFF.